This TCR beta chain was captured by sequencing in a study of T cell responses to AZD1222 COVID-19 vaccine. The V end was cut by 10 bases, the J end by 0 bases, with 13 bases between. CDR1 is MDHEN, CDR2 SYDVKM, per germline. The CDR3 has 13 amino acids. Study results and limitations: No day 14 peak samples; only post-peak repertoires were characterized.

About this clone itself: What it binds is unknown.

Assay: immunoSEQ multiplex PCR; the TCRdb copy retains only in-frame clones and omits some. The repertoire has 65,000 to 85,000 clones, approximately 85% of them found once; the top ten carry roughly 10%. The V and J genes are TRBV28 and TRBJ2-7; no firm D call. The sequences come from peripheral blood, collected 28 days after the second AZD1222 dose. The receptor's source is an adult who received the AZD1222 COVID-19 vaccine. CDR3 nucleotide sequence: TGTGCCATCTCCACCTGGGGCTCCTACGAGCAGTACTTC. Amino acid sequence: CAISTWGSYEQYF.